Shown below are 19 T cell receptor beta chains from a single sample sequenced in a study of T cells after yellow fever vaccination. Using its own MiXCR run on the 5' RACE reads, TCRdb lists one record per CDR3 protein. The sample lists roughly 60,000 distinct CDR3 sequences; approximately 7% were seen once. The source material was CD8+ T cells sorted from PBMCs, sampled on the day of the first yellow fever vaccination. The receptor set was obtained from a man younger than 35 who received the YFV17D yellow fever vaccine.

As for this clonotype: This may stem from a read error, because a much larger clone lies one nucleotide away. The rearrangement joins TRBV6-5 to TRBJ2-7; 7 bases agree with TRBD1. CDR1 is MNHEY, CDR2 SVGAGI, per germline. CDR3 length: 14 residues. This CDR3 reads CARSYWDSNYEQYF. The DNA of the CDR3 is TGTGCCAGAAGTTACTGGGACAGCAACTACGAGCAGTACTTC.

This clonotype has at least ten counts. This sequence joins TRBV7-9 and TRBJ2-5; D remains ambiguous. V was shortened by 3 bases and J by 4 bases, with 12 bases between the two germline ends. Germline assignment: CDR1 SEHNR and CDR2 FQNEAQ (reference sequence). The CDR3 runs to 14 residues. CDR3 DNA: TGTGCCAGCAGCTTCCCAGAAGGGCTAGAGACCCAGTACTTC. This sequence encodes CASSFPEGLETQYF.

The gene calls are TRBV4-1 and TRBJ1-1, with D possibly matching TRBD1 (5 bases). Germline CDR1 and CDR2: MGHRA and YSYEKL. V dropped 1 base and J dropped 6 bases, with 15 bases sitting between them. CDR3 length: 15 residues. CDR3 protein: CASSQVAAGLPEAFF. For the CDR3, the DNA is TGCGCCAGCAGCCAAGTCGCTGCAGGGTTACCTGAAGCTTTCTTT.

Only a few counts were recorded for this clonotype. The rearrangement links TRBV7-6 to TRBJ1-1, with D unclear. The CDR3 runs to 13 residues. The V end lost 1 base, the J end lost 3 bases, and 6 bases lay between the germline ends. Germline CDR1 is SGHVS and CDR2 is FNYEAQ. DNA for the CDR3: TGTGCCAGCAGCTTAGAGAGTTACACTGAAGCTTTCTTT. Translation: CASSLESYTEAFF.

This clonotype appeared many times. The V and J genes are TRBV11-1 and TRBJ2-2; D possibly matches TRBD1 or TRBD2 (5 bases each). Looked up from germline, CDR1 is SGHAT and CDR2 is FQDESV (reference sequence). V shed 3 bases and J shed 5 bases, with 13 bases lying between them. The CDR3 has 15 residues. CDR3 protein: CASSFWGSETGELFF. The CDR3 DNA is TGTGCCAGCAGCTTCTGGGGGTCAGAAACCGGGGAGCTGTTTTTT.

This clonotype has ten or more counts. The genes are TRBV20-1 and TRBJ2-1; a weak D match, TRBD2 (6 bases). This CDR3 comprises 15 residues. Looked up from germline, CDR1 is DFQATT and CDR2 is SNEGSKA (reference sequence). Trimming removed 5 bases at V and 5 bases at J, with 19 bases between. For the CDR3, the DNA is TGCAGTGCTGGGCCCCTTTCTAGCGCTAACAATGAGCAGTTCTTC. Translating gives CSAGPLSSANNEQFF.

This clonotype was found many times. The chain joins TRBV4-2 to TRBJ2-3, with 7 bases lining up with TRBD1. CDR1 and CDR2 from the germline V gene are LGHNA and YNFKEQ. The CDR3 has 16 residues. Trimming cost V 2 bases and J 0 bases; bases outside gene matches: 5. The CDR3, as DNA: TGTGCCAGCAGCCAAAGGACAGGAACTAGCACAGATACGCAGTATTTT. Protein sequence: CASSQRTGTSTDTQYF.

This clonotype was seen more than once but under ten times. This chain links TRBV4-2 with TRBJ1-5, with 8 bases identical to TRBD1. The CDR3 is 17 amino acids. V trimming: 0 bases; J trimming: 4 bases; junction bases outside the gene matches: 8. Germline assignment: CDR1 LGHNA and CDR2 YNFKEQ. This chain's CDR3 is CASSQDPQGASNQPQHF. In DNA form, the CDR3 reads TGTGCCAGCAGCCAAGATCCCCAGGGGGCTAGTAATCAGCCCCAGCATTTT.

In this sample, this clonotype turned up many times. The CDR3 coding sequence is TGCGCCAGCAGCCAAGTAGGGCTAGCTGAAGCTTTCTTT. It encodes CASSQVGLAEAFF. The chain has TRBV4-1 and TRBJ1-1; D gene unclear. The CDR3 covers 13 residues. CDR1 and CDR2 from the germline V gene are MGHRA and YSYEKL. The germline V and J ends were trimmed by 1 base and 6 bases, with 9 bases remaining between them.

The sample holds a few counts of this clonotype. The V and J genes are TRBV4-1 and TRBJ2-1; 11 nucleotides line up with TRBD2. This CDR3 is 17 amino acids long. Germline assignment: CDR1 MGHRA and CDR2 YSYEKL. V was clipped by 4 bases and J by 7 bases; unmatched bases: 12. In nucleotides, the CDR3 is TGCGCCAGCAGCCCGATTCTATCTAGCGGGGGGTGGAATGAGCAGTTCTTC. This sequence encodes CASSPILSSGGWNEQFF.

This sequence joins TRBV7-2 and TRBJ2-6; D not certain. The CDR3 loop spans 17 amino acids. Per the germline V gene, CDR1 is SGHTA and CDR2 is FQGNSA. The ends were cut back, 5 bases at V and 0 bases at J, with 14 bases in the middle. CDR3 in DNA: TGTGCCAGCAGCCCCAGGTACTACATCTCTGGGGCCAACGTCCTGACTTTC. Encoded protein: CASSPRYYISGANVLTF.

In this sample, this clonotype turned up many times. This chain links TRBV7-6 with TRBJ2-3; 12 bases map to TRBD2. The germline V gene encodes CDR1 SGHVS and CDR2 FNYEAQ. Germline trimming cut 5 bases from V and 6 bases from J; bases unmatched to any gene: 12. This CDR3 contains 17 residues. The CDR3 nucleotides read TGTGCCAGCAGCCAAAGGACTAGCGGGGTCTATCGGGATACGCAGTATTTT. This encodes CASSQRTSGVYRDTQYF.

This clonotype came up many times. This chain connects TRBV5-4 to TRBJ2-3; 10 nucleotides align to TRBD2. The germline V gene has CDR1 SGHNT and CDR2 YYREEE (reference sequence). CDR3 length: 18 residues. V lost 4 bases, J lost 1 base, and 12 bases stayed unmatched. The CDR3 DNA is TGTGCCAGCAGCGGACCGGGACTAGCGATAGGAGGCACAGATACGCAGTATTTT. Amino acids: CASSGPGLAIGGTDTQYF.

This clonotype was seen only a few times. CDR3 coding DNA: TGCGCCAGCAGCCAAAGAGACATCGTCAAACACGGGGAGCTGTTTTTT. This translates into CASSQRDIVKHGELFF. The V gene is TRBV4-3, the J gene TRBJ2-2; D gene ambiguous. Trimming removed 2 bases at V and 7 bases at J, with 17 bases between. This CDR3 has 16 residues. Germline V lookup: CDR1 LGHNA, CDR2 YSLEER.

V and J are TRBV9 and TRBJ1-6; D call uncertain. The germline V gene encodes CDR1 SGDLS and CDR2 YYNGEE. The CDR3 sequence is 14 residues long. Trimming took 6 bases from V and 8 from J, leaving 15 bases between them. CDR3 nucleotides: TGTGCCAGCAACTCCCCGGCGGCGGATTCACCCCTCCACTTT. Translating gives CASNSPAADSPLHF.

The CDR3 loop is CASSLSVGGTKGEQYF. The CDR3 DNA sequence: TGTGCCAGCAGTTTGTCTGTCGGGGGTACTAAGGGCGAGCAGTACTTC. The chain is built from TRBV12-3 or TRBV12-4 and TRBJ2-7; a weak D match, TRBD2 (6 bases). Trimming stripped 3 bases from V and 6 bases from J, with 21 bases between. CDR3 length equals 16 residues.

By sample share, this clonotype is medium-sized. The chain recombines TRBV29-1 with TRBJ1-1, with D unclear. CDR3 length: 12 amino acids. Trimming left V 3 bases short and J 6 bases short, with 11 bases between. Germline V lookup: CDR1 SQVTM, CDR2 ANQGSEA. The CDR3 protein is CSVDAGNAEAFF. The CDR3 DNA reads as TGCAGCGTTGATGCGGGCAACGCTGAAGCTTTCTTT.

This clonotype was observed a handful of times. V is TRBV5-1 and J is TRBJ2-1, with D tentatively TRBD2 (5 bases). The germline V gene encodes CDR1 SGHRS and CDR2 YFSETQ. V lost 0 bases and J 6 bases, leaving 13 bases between the germline ends. This CDR3 comprises 15 residues. Here the CDR3 DNA reads TGCGCCAGCAGCTTGGGGTGGGAGCGCGCCAATGAGCAGTTCTTC. It specifies CASSLGWERANEQFF.

This clonotype was detected ten times or more. The rearrangement uses TRBV7-9 and TRBJ2-3; 13 positions match TRBD2. The CDR3 covers 16 residues. Unmatched junction bases numbered 6, after V lost 6 bases and J lost 3 bases. Germline V gene data show CDR1 as SEHNR and CDR2 as FQNEAQ (reference sequence). DNA for the CDR3: TGTGCCAGCAGACGGACTAGCGGGGGCCTAACAGATACGCAGTATTTT. It codes for CASRRTSGGLTDTQYF.